This TCR beta chain was profiled in a study of T cells in Graves' hyperthyroidism and ophthalmopathy. Template material for amplifying TCR beta CDR3 regions consisted of RNA transcripts. Carried out on the TCR CDR3, a first-round RT-PCR used the HTBI primer set. TCRdb passed the multiplex PCR reads through MiXCR, listing each CDR3 protein once. This table holds 30,000 to 40,000 distinct CDR3 sequences, about 47% found once. Uncontrolled infection, other autoimmune disease, pregnancy or lactation excluded patients. Each diagnosis was grounded in clinical symptoms, serum thyroxine and TRAb, thyroid ultrasound, and orbital computed tomography. PBMCs were derived from about 10 ml fresh peripheral blood. Germline V gene data show CDR1 as SGHTA and CDR2 as FQGNSA. The CDR3 consists of 15 residues. With V trimmed by 4 bases and J by 2 bases, 6 bases remained unmatched.

The rearrangement links TRBV7-2 to TRBJ2-7, with 9 bases lining up with TRBD2. This TCR was sampled from a man between 40 and 49 years old with Graves' ophthalmopathy. The sample comprised blood. The CDR3 sequence is CASSSPRTSAYEQYF. Here the CDR3 DNA reads TGTGCCAGCAGCTCCCCCAGGACTAGCGCCTACGAGCAGTACTTC.